One and the same sample provided the 7 T cell receptor beta chains below, sequenced in a study of blood T cell repertoires in COVID-19. Using immunoSEQ multiplex PCR, the repertoire was profiled, and TCRdb retains in-frame clones only, with some absent. The sample has hundreds of thousands of clones; 70% to 90% are singletons. Sequenced sample: PBMCs or T cells enriched from blood (not recorded which). The origin of the receptors is a man in his forties or fifties who had recovered from COVID-19.

The chain combines TRBV4-1 with TRBJ2-5; 8 bases are a match to TRBD2. The germline CDR1 and CDR2 sequences are MGHRA and YSYEKL. V shed 4 bases, J shed 10 bases, and the junction held 23 bases outside the gene matches. CDR3 length equals 18 residues. The CDR3, as DNA: TGCGCCAGCAGCCCCGGGAGGGCTAGCGGCTCCAGGATGAACAGCCAGTACTTC. It is translated as CASSPGRASGSRMNSQYF.

V and J are TRBV28 and TRBJ1-1; possibly TRBD1 for D (5 bases). The CDR3 covers 15 residues. CDR1 and CDR2 from the germline V gene are MDHEN and SYDVKM. Trimming removed 0 bases at V and 6 bases at J, with 14 bases between. CDR3 sequence reads: CASSLCGRGCAEAFF. CDR3 coding DNA: TGTGCCAGCAGTTTATGCGGGAGGGGCTGTGCTGAAGCTTTCTTT.

The chain combines TRBV27 with TRBJ2-7, with TRBD1 identical over 7 bases. CDR1 and CDR2 (germline): MNHEY, SMNVEV (reference sequence). The CDR3 is made up of 15 amino acids. V trimming: 4 bases; J trimming: 3 bases; junction bases outside the gene matches: 9. The CDR3 DNA follows: TGTGCCAGCAGTTGGACAGGCTCCCCATACTACGAGCAGTACTTC. Translating it yields CASSWTGSPYYEQYF.

The V gene is TRBV3-1 (or the pseudogene TRBV3-2), the J gene TRBJ2-7; D perhaps matches TRBD1 (6 bases). Per the germline V gene, CDR1 is LGHDT and CDR2 is YNNKEL (reference sequence). The V gene lost 5 bases and the J gene lost 1 base, with 9 bases spanning the gap. The CDR3 covers 13 residues. This chain's CDR3 is CASSRDMSYEQYF. CDR3 nucleotide sequence: TGTGCCAGCAGCAGGGACATGTCCTACGAGCAGTACTTC.

V is TRBV29-1 and J is TRBJ2-6; 11 bases are shared with TRBD1. The V gene end was trimmed by 3 bases and the J gene end by 4 bases; junction bases not matched to a gene: 5. Germline lookup yields CDR1 SQVTM and CDR2 ANQGSEA. The CDR3 is made up of 16 amino acids. The CDR3 DNA reads TGCAGCGTTGACGGACAGGGGGCGCACGGGGCCAACGTCCTGACTTTC. Its protein is CSVDGQGAHGANVLTF.

The V gene is TRBV5-1, the J gene TRBJ2-1; 9 nucleotides agree with TRBD2. From germline, CDR1 is SGHRS and CDR2 YFSETQ. V gave up 2 bases and J gave up 6 bases; unmatched junction bases: 6. The CDR3 has 15 residues. CDR3 sequence reads: CASSLAASGTNEQFF. The CDR3 nucleotides read TGCGCCAGCAGCTTAGCGGCTAGCGGGACCAATGAGCAGTTCTTC.

This sequence joins TRBV11-2 and TRBJ2-7; possible D gene TRBD1, 8 bases. This CDR3 contains 15 residues. Trimming took 5 bases from V and 7 from J, leaving 21 bases between them. The germline CDR1 and CDR2 sequences are SGHAT and FQNNGV. CDR3 sequence (DNA): TGTGCCAGCAGCCGAGCGGGACAGGCCCTCGGGGAGCAGTACTTC. Translating it yields CASSRAGQALGEQYF.